The 26 T cell receptor beta chains in this list originate from one sample, sequenced in a study of blood T cells in healthy people across ages. It was with a sample-barcoded 5' primer and a J-beta primer mix that a second PCR of roughly 7 to 11 cycles was run. TCRdb reprocessed the 5' RACE reads with MiXCR, giving one entry per CDR3 protein. The table shows some 1.8 million distinct CDR3 sequences, with approximately 40% occurring only once. Material: blood. These receptors all stem from a human donor in good health.

A word on this clonotype: A junction end diverges from the germline sequence, so it may reflect a read error. The V and J genes are TRBV7-9 and TRBJ2-6, with 8 bases identical to TRBD1. Per germline, CDR1 SEHNR and CDR2 FQNEAQ (reference sequence). The length of the CDR3 is 14 residues. CDR3 coding DNA: TGCGCCACCAGGGGGCTCTTTGGGGCCGACGTCCTGACTTTC. Protein: CATRGLFGADVLTF.

The chain joins TRBV6-6 to TRBJ2-7, with a weak D call TRBD1 (6 bases). CDR3 size: 13 residues. Trimming stripped 6 bases from V and 5 bases from J, with 14 bases between. CDR1 and CDR2 (germline): MNHNY, SVGAGI (reference sequence). CDR3 region: CASRETGNHEQYF. The CDR3 DNA reads as TGTGCCAGCAGAGAGACAGGTAACCACGAGCAGTACTTC.

CDR3 sequence (DNA): TGCAGCGTTGGTCGGCTGGGAAACAATGAGCAGTTCTTC. The encoded protein is CSVGRLGNNEQFF. The chain links TRBV29-1 to TRBJ2-1; unclear D gene. This CDR3 region has 13 residues. Trimming took 4 bases from V and 5 from J, leaving 12 bases between them. The V gene's germline CDR1 is SQVTM and CDR2 ANQGSEA.

This clonotype was counted ten times or more. This chain links TRBV4-1 with TRBJ1-1; D is uncertain. Looked up from germline, CDR1 is MGHRA and CDR2 is YSYEKL. The V and J ends lost 10 bases and 1 base respectively, with 16 bases between them. This CDR3 comprises 14 residues. The CDR3 region is CATRWRVGNTEAFF. The DNA for the CDR3 is TGCGCCACAAGGTGGCGGGTCGGGAACACTGAAGCTTTCTTT.

In this sample, this clonotype turned up once. The chain joins TRBV24-1 to TRBJ2-1, with a possible D match to TRBD2 (7 bases). The CDR3 length is 19 residues. The germline gives CDR1 KGHDR, CDR2 SFDVKD. The V end was cut by 0 bases, the J end by 6 bases, with 23 bases between. CDR3 in DNA: TGTGCCACCAGTGATTTGCGAAAGAGCGGGGTCGGGGGGCTCAATGAGCAGTTCTTC. It translates to CATSDLRKSGVGGLNEQFF.

This chain connects TRBV28 to TRBJ1-4; possibly TRBD1 for D (6 bases). With 3 bases removed from V and 6 bases from J, the gap between germline ends came to 11 bases. The CDR3 runs to 14 residues. From germline, CDR1 is MDHEN and CDR2 SYDVKM. Written as DNA, the CDR3 is TGTGCCAGCAGTTTTAGGGGGAGGGATGAAAAACTGTTTTTT. Amino acids: CASSFRGRDEKLFF.

This clonotype was counted between two and nine times. This chain links TRBV29-1 with TRBJ2-7; the D is unclear. The germline V and J ends were trimmed by 2 bases and 3 bases, with 8 bases remaining between them. Per germline, CDR1 SQVTM and CDR2 ANQGSEA. The CDR3 covers 12 residues. CDR3 coding DNA: TGCAGCGTTGAATTTGCGGACTACGAGCAGTACTTC. It yields the protein CSVEFADYEQYF.

The J gene is TRBJ2-5, the V gene TRBV11-2, with 8 bases identical to TRBD1. Unmatched junction bases numbered 5, after V lost 2 bases and J lost 3 bases. The CDR3 extends over 15 amino acids. Germline V lookup: CDR1 SGHAT, CDR2 FQNNGV. The chain's CDR3 is CASSLPLTGEETQYF. The CDR3 DNA follows: TGTGCCAGCAGCTTACCCCTGACAGGGGAAGAGACCCAGTACTTC.

This clonotype was seen a handful of times. The chain is built from TRBV5-1 and TRBJ1-2, with 7 bases aligning to TRBD1. Per germline, CDR1 SGHRS and CDR2 YFSETQ. With V trimmed by 4 bases and J by 6 bases, 6 bases remained unmatched. The CDR3 has 13 amino acids. Here the CDR3 reads CASSMTGKDGYTF. CDR3 bases: TGCGCCAGCAGCATGACAGGGAAAGATGGCTACACCTTC. The full variable domain, with the rest looked up from reference TRBV5-1 and TRBJ1-2, is KAGVTQTPRYLIKTRGQQVTLSCSPISGHRSVSWYQQTPGQGLQFLFEYFSETQRNKGNFPGRFSGRQFSNSRSEMNVSTLELGDSALYLCASSMTGKDGYTFGSGTRLTVV.

This sequence joins TRBV29-1 and TRBJ1-2; D unresolved. V lost 1 base to trimming and J lost 8 bases, with 14 bases between them. The CDR3 runs 13 residues. CDR1 SQVTM and CDR2 ANQGSEA come from the germline V gene. CDR3 residues: CSVEGDLGLGYTF. The CDR3 DNA sequence: TGCAGCGTTGAAGGAGACCTGGGTCTGGGCTACACCTTC. The full variable domain, in which reference TRBV29-1 and TRBJ1-2 provide the parts outside the CDR3, is SAVISQKPSRDICQRGTSLTIQCQVDSQVTMMFWYRQQPGQSLTLIATANQGSEATYESGFVIDKFPISRPNLTFSTLTVSNMSPEDSSIYLCSVEGDLGLGYTFGSGTRLTVV.

This clonotype was recorded only once. This sequence joins TRBV9 and TRBJ2-3; 7 bases agree with TRBD1. J was trimmed by 1 base and V by 0 bases; bases with no gene match: 5. In germline, CDR1 is SGDLS, CDR2 YYNGEE. CDR3 length: 16 amino acids. DNA for the CDR3: TGTGCCAGCAGCGTAGTTGAGGGGGCGGGCACAGATACGCAGTATTTT. This gives the protein CASSVVEGAGTDTQYF.

The sample holds a few counts of this clonotype. The chain employs TRBV20-1 and TRBJ2-3; 9 bases match TRBD2. Germline lookup yields CDR1 DFQATT and CDR2 SNEGSKA (reference sequence). This CDR3 is built from 16 residues. With V trimmed by 6 bases and J by 2 bases, 12 bases remained unmatched. CDR3 in amino acids: CSAGRLAVSYTDTQYF. CDR3 DNA: TGCAGTGCCGGAAGACTAGCGGTCTCATACACAGATACGCAGTATTTT.

About this clonotype: This may be a read error: a much more frequent sequence differs by one nucleotide. This sequence joins TRBV10-3 and TRBJ2-2; D may be TRBD1 or TRBD2 (5 bases each). The CDR3 extends over 16 amino acids. Germline CDR1 is ENHRY and CDR2 is SYGVKD. The CDR3 DNA sequence: TGTGCCATCAGTGAAAGGGGTCCAGGGAGCACCGGGGAGCGGTTTTTT. Translated: CAISERGPGSTGERFF.

This clonotype has a single count. The chain links TRBV4-1 to TRBJ2-3, with TRBD1 matching 9 bases. CDR1 and CDR2 from the germline V gene are MGHRA and YSYEKL. Losses at the gene ends were 0 bases for V and 6 bases for J; bases not matched to a gene: 10. This CDR3 has 17 residues. In nucleotides, the CDR3 is TGCGCCAGCAGCCAAGATGAGGGACAGGGACCCTCGGATACGCAGTATTTT. The encoded protein is CASSQDEGQGPSDTQYF.

The CDR3: CASSVLAGEADTQYF. As DNA, the CDR3 is TGTGCCAGCAGCGTATTAGCGGGGGAGGCAGATACGCAGTATTTT. The V call is TRBV11-2, the J call TRBJ2-3; 9 positions match TRBD2. The germline V gene encodes CDR1 SGHAT and CDR2 FQNNGV. This CDR3 is built from 15 residues. The V segment lost 5 bases and the J segment 4 bases; nucleotides outside the gene matches: 7.

The chain combines TRBV6-5 with TRBJ2-3; perhaps TRBD2 as D (5 bases). The CDR3 is 14 amino acids. The V end lost 6 bases, the J end lost 1 base, and 11 bases lay between the germline ends. In germline, CDR1 is MNHEY, CDR2 SVGAGI. The CDR3 bases are TGTGCCAGCAGCCACCGGACTCGCACAGATACGCAGTATTTT. The encoded protein is CASSHRTRTDTQYF.

As concerns this clonotype: The junction departs from germline at one end; a sequencing error may be responsible. The V gene is TRBV20-1, the J gene TRBJ2-1; D ambiguous. There are 15 residues in the CDR3. CDR1 is DFQATT and CDR2 is SNEGSKA in the germline V gene (reference sequence). CDR3: CSAREALSSYNEQVF. The CDR3 region has the DNA TGCAGTGCTAGAGAGGCCTTGAGCTCCTACAATGAGCAGGTCTTC.

The chain has TRBV5-1 and TRBJ1-2; 8 bases line up with TRBD1. The V segment lost 3 bases and the J segment 5 bases; nucleotides outside the gene matches: 6. CDR1 and CDR2 (germline): SGHRS, YFSETQ. CDR3 size: 14 residues. CDR3 nucleotide sequence: TGCGCCAGCAGCTCAAGGACAGGGATTTATGGCTACACCTTC. Its translation: CASSSRTGIYGYTF.

The chain recombines TRBV3-1 with TRBJ2-7, with 7 bases matching TRBD1. This CDR3 region has 20 residues. Germline V gene lookup returns CDR1 LGHDT and CDR2 YNNKEL (reference sequence). Trimming removed 0 bases from V and 4 bases from J; junction bases left unmatched: 21. The CDR3 bases are TGTGCCAGCAGCCAAGAGAATCCAATCGGTGGACAGGACCATCATTACGAGCAGTACTTC. Its translation: CASSQENPIGGQDHHYEQYF.

V gene TRBV5-1 combines with J gene TRBJ2-1; 8 bases match TRBD1. This CDR3 has 12 amino acids. Germline lookup yields CDR1 SGHRS and CDR2 YFSETQ. Trimming took 6 bases from V and 7 from J; bases not matched to a gene: 3. CDR3 DNA: TGCGCCAGCACTCGACAGGGGAATGAGCAGTTCTTC. It encodes CASTRQGNEQFF.

The chain links TRBV30 to TRBJ1-2; D ambiguous. This CDR3 comprises 12 residues. Germline CDR1 and CDR2: GTSNPN and SVGIG (reference sequence). V dropped 2 bases and J dropped 1 base, with 5 bases sitting between them. The DNA for the CDR3 is TGTGCCTGGAGTCAGAATAACTATGGCTACACCTTC. It is translated as CAWSQNNYGYTF.

Only a few counts were recorded for this clonotype. The rearrangement uses TRBV18 and TRBJ2-7; TRBD1 might be the D (6 bases). V lost 5 bases and J 6 bases, leaving 14 bases between the germline ends. This CDR3 region has 13 residues. Germline CDR1 reads KGHSH; CDR2 reads LQKENI. CDR3 protein: CASSYPGRGEQYF. The CDR3 DNA is TGTGCCAGCTCATATCCCGGCAGGGGCGAGCAGTACTTC.

Regarding this clonotype: At one end, the junction sequence differs from germline, possibly due to a read error. The chain couples TRBV5-4 to TRBJ2-1; 13 nucleotides line up with TRBD2. Germline V gene lookup returns CDR1 SGHNT and CDR2 YYREEE (reference sequence). This CDR3 has 18 residues. CDR3 DNA sequence: TGCGCCAGCAGCTTGGGCACTAGCGGGGGGGCCGGTAACAATGAGCAGTTCTTC. Translating gives CASSLGTSGGAGNNEQFF.

This clonotype has just a few counts. The chain couples TRBV5-5 to TRBJ2-4, with a tentative D call TRBD2 (6 bases). V lost 6 bases, J lost 3 bases, and 7 bases lay in between. Germline V CDR1 and CDR2: SGHKS, YYEKEE (reference sequence). The CDR3 runs to 12 residues. The CDR3: CASKEGKNIQYF. CDR3 coding DNA: TGTGCCAGCAAGGAGGGCAAAAACATTCAGTACTTC.

This clonotype was seen only a few times. The chain recombines TRBV2 with TRBJ2-1; 11 positions agree with TRBD2. V lost 4 bases and J lost 6; bases outside the gene matches: 5. The CDR3 sequence is 15 residues long. The germline V gene encodes CDR1 SNHLY and CDR2 FYNNEI. CDR3 nucleotide sequence: TGTGCCAGCAGTGGGGGGACTAGCGGATTCAATGAGCAGTTCTTC. Translated: CASSGGTSGFNEQFF.

Concerning this clonotype: The germline gene is not matched at one end of the junction; a read error may be the cause. This CDR3 is CASSVGSRANTGAFF. The CDR3 DNA reads as TGTGCCAGCAGCGTAGGCTCCCGGGCTAACACTGGAGCTTTCTTT. This chain links TRBV9 with TRBJ1-1; the D is unclear. The CDR3 totals 15 residues. CDR1 is SGDLS and CDR2 is YYNGEE in the germline V gene.